This paragraph covers one T cell receptor beta chain sequence. CD45RO-negative, CCR7-selected cells formed the naive CD8 fraction, which excluded terminally differentiated effector memory CD45RA+ cells. The record originates from a study of shared clonotypes between healthy human individuals. V gave up 4 bases and J gave up 5 bases, with 19 bases separating them. The CDR3 spans 16 residues. Germline CDR1 SGDLS, CDR2 YYNGEE. Method: immunoSEQ multiplex PCR; TCRdb's copy keeps in-frame clones and lacks some. The table lists about 2.1 million clones, more than 85% of them singletons. Sequencing was performed on naive CD8+ T cells from PBMCs. This TCR derives from a man aged 18 to 35 in good health. Some clones in this sample may be carry-over from other donors' samples. The chain is built from TRBV9 and TRBJ2-1; a weak D match, TRBD1 (6 bases). The CDR3 sequence: CASSFPRTDQHNEQFF. The CDR3 region has the DNA TGTGCCAGCAGCTTCCCCCGGACAGACCAACACAATGAGCAGTTCTTC.